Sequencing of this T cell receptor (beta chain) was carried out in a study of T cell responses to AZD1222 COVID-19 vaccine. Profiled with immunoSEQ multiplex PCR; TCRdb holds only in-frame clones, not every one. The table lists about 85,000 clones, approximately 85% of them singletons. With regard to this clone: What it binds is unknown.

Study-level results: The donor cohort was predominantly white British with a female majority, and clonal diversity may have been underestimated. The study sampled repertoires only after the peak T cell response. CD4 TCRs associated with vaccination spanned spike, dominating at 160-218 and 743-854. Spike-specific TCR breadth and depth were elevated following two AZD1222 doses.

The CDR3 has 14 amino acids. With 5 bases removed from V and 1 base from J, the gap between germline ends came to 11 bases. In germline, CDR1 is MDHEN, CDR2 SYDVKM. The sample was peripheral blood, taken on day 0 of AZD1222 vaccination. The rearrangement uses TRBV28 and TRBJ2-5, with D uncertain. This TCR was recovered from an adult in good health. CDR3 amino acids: CASSKNSPQETQYF. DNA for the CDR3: TGTGCCAGCAGTAAGAACTCGCCCCAAGAGACCCAGTACTTC.